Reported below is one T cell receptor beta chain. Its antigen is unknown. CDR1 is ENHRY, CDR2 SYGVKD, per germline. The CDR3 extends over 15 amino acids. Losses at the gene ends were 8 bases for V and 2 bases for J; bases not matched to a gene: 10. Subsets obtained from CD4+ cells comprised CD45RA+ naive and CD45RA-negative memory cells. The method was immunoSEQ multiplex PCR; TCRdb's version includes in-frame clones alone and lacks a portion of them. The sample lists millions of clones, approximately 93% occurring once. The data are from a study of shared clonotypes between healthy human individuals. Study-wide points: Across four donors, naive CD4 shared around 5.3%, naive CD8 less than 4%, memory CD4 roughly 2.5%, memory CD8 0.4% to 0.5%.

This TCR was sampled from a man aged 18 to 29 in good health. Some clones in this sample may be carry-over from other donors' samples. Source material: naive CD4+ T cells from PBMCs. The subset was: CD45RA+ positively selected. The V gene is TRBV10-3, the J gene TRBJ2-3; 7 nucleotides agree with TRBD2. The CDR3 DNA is TGTGCCATCGCATATGGGCGGGAGATCACAGATACGCAGTATTTT. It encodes CAIAYGREITDTQYF.